Below, one T cell receptor (beta chain) is given with its context. The antigen this receptor binds is unknown. Qualities for individual bases were not recorded, and no much larger clone is one base off. Other DNA sequences from this sample encode an identical CDR3 as well. This record belongs to a study of cytomegalovirus exposure and HLA in healthy donors (TCRdb year 2017). Some background on the complete study: An earlier analysis of a few hundred of the donors reported 276 Gb of sequence data and 95 million to 140 million unique TCR beta sequences obtained from around 190 million T cells. About 330 gigabases of sequencing data and 91 million or so unique TCR sequences made up an early release that covered several hundred HLA-typed donors. Of the approximately 400 genotyped donors, over 80% were placed in the genetic ancestry cluster associated with self-reported Caucasian donors. The aim of the study was to test whether cataloging public T cell receptors could identify signatures of past pathogen exposure. Using immunosequencing, the study profiled T cell repertoires from some 670 subjects and related those repertoires to cytomegalovirus serostatus. In addition to the first cohort of around 670 subjects, a separate validation cohort of 120 different subjects was used. High-throughput TCR immunosequencing, statistical association of individual TCRs with disease status, and machine learning were combined to predict cytomegalovirus infection status. A later analysis re-analyzed previously published TCR beta repertoires from 666 donors and added high-resolution HLA genotyping to study TCR occurrence patterns. The later analysis used no new phenotypic data to find candidate immune exposures, relying instead on TCR beta sequences and their occurrence across donors. An earlier analysis of roughly 580 of the donors used high-throughput TCR beta sequencing to judge whether each TCR beta V gene segment behaved as functional or pseudogenic. Donor age, sex, ethnicity and CMV serostatus were compiled alongside the repertoire data. Genome-wide SNP genotypes for about 60% of the roughly 700 donors were used in a later genetic analysis, which treated that subset as a discovery cohort. Every repertoire in the discovery cohort had been generated on one and the same sequencing platform. HLA typing included class I and class II loci at four-digit resolution. The number of typed donors differed by locus: about 629-630 for A, B, C, DRB1 and DQB1; approximately 520 for DQA1; around 580 for DPA1; and approximately 450 for DPB1. About 5 DR-DQ haplotypes were handled as single units for association and clustering, since linkage in the cohort was strong. Among 350 to 400 genotyped donors of the cohort, an average of approximately 240,000 unique TCR beta nucleotide sequences were sequenced per donor, roughly 18% of them non-productive.

V drops 3 bases and J drops 2 bases, leaving 13 bases in between. Spanning cysteine to phenylalanine, the CDR3 consists of 16 amino acids. The retained sequence is limited to the CDR3, 48 bases, with the frame set at the first base. As encoded in the germline V gene, CDR1 is MGHDK while CDR2 is SYGVNS. The full study reports these points: In a later analysis, HLA-associated TCR beta chains were found to be more clonally expanded and to have lower generation probabilities than equally common non-associated chains. Because some donors lacked HLA typing at each locus, the association tests relied only on the typed subset. A further reported finding was that TCR beta sequences accurately predicted the HLA-A and HLA-B alleles for most subjects in the first cohort. Most TCR sequences were observed very rarely across donors, whereas some public TCRs were present in many individuals. The study listed 150 to 200 TCR beta chains as associated with cytomegalovirus. Some IMGT-functional V segments, including TRBV6-2 and TRBV6-3, could not be distinguished by the 87-base-pair reads and were therefore excluded. The earlier analysis of fewer than 750 of the donors excluded over 15 rarely observed V segments, including chromosome 9 orphons, because counts were too low. A later analysis found that TCR association rates varied across HLA loci, with DRB1 alleles showing the most associated TCRs and HLA-C alleles the fewest. Sequencing depth was assumed to be roughly uniform across donors in the presence/absence analyses, though that assumption may not hold. Compared with the approximately 710-donor mean, donors in an Asian-associated ancestry cluster had fewer N-insertions in productive TCRs, according to a later genetic analysis. Correlated functional status among segregating V segments might be attributable to linkage disequilibrium, but an unknown experimental factor could not be ruled out. The sequencing pipeline was judged likely to have produced a cluster of highly shared sequence variants as a technical artifact. When HLA alleles, especially DR and DQ, strongly co-occurred, TCR associations were difficult to assign to individual alleles. Three of the identified cytomegalovirus-associated TCR beta chains were confirmed in vitro to be specific for cytomegalovirus antigens. At a false discovery rate of 0.05, a later analysis linked around 17,000 TCR beta sequences to specific HLA alleles. In a later analysis, most CMV-associated TCR beta chains were found to appear HLA-restricted, with HLA associations seemingly driven largely by CMV exposure. The authors suggested that the approach could potentially be extended to other disease states and immunological phenotypes. A later genetic analysis associated a missense DCLRE1C variant with V-gene and J-gene trimming of TCR beta chains, and an independent cohort replicated the association. The cohort was sequenced for TCR beta chains only, and without alpha or paired-chain data the features that could be detected were limited. According to a later analysis, parvovirus B19, influenza, CMV and Epstein-Barr virus appeared linked to several top co-occurrence clusters. The classifier was reported to diagnose cytomegalovirus status with high specificity and sensitivity in both the original and validation cohorts. The only immune exposure information available for the cohort was CMV serostatus. Broadly in line with IMGT annotations, most TCR beta V segments showed up in productive rearrangements about 87% or about 30% of the time in an earlier analysis of several hundred of the donors.

The cohort consisted of more than 650 healthy bone marrow donors. At the time of sampling, all cohort members were nominally healthy, though unrecorded immune exposures were likely present. The donor tested CMV seropositive, placing the donor among the approximately 290 seropositive members of the cohort. A peripheral blood sample was collected from each donor, and TCR beta sequencing was performed on peripheral blood mononuclear cells. Genomic DNA was extracted from the blood cell samples with the Qiagen DNeasy Blood Extraction Kit. The library was produced with the immunoSEQ multiplex PCR assay. The multiplex PCR relied on a mix of 60 forward primers for TCR Vbeta segments and 13 reverse primers for TCR Jbeta segments. The CDR3 region of rearranged TCR beta genes was amplified from genomic DNA with a multiplex PCR assay. On the Illumina HiSeq System, the amplified TCR beta libraries were sequenced as 87-base-pair reads. In the authors' own workflow: A later analysis counted about 80 million unique TCR beta chains across the 700 or so repertoires, and some 12 million of these chains were shared by at least two donors. Raw reads were error-corrected and collapsed into unique sequences by a nearest-neighbor algorithm in which closely related sequences were merged to remove PCR and sequencing errors. CDR3 sequences were aligned to IMGT reference sequences to assign V, D and J gene segments. Each retained sequence needed at least a six-nucleotide match to both a V gene segment and a J gene segment. A rearrangement was called productive if the CDR3 had no stop codons and remained in frame with V and J, and every other rearrangement was called non-productive. Following IMGT convention, CDR3 was defined as the stretch from the second conserved V-encoded cysteine up to the conserved J-encoded phenylalanine. The earlier analysis of about 500 of the donors excluded sequences that lacked an unambiguous match to a single V gene segment. An earlier analysis of fewer than 750 of the donors classified V segments as functional when productive rearrangements were above 56.7% and as segregating when the standard deviation between donors was above 5%. A statistical classification framework was developed to diagnose cytomegalovirus status using the catalog of TCR beta chain sequences. A later analysis assigned V and J genes by comparing TCR nucleotide sequences with IMGT/GENE-DB human TR gene sequences. The TCRdist pipeline was used in a later analysis to assign CDR3 sequences and most-parsimonious VDJ recombination scenarios. In a later analysis, each TCR beta chain was defined by its CDR3 amino acid sequence together with its V-gene family, and reads lacking a unique V-gene family were excluded. A later analysis removed 450 to 600 highly shared, low-generation-probability nucleotide sequences to deal with suspected cross-contamination and a sequencing artifact. In a later analysis, a clonal expansion index was calculated for each public chain from normalized within-repertoire ranks of inferred template counts. Generation probabilities in a later analysis came from a VDJ recombination model fitted to out-of-frame rearrangements, and those results were checked against IGoR. In a later analysis, TCR-TCR, TCR-HLA and TCR-CMV co-occurrence was scored with hypergeometric tests, and a repertoire-size bias correction was applied to TCR pairs. In a later analysis, false discovery rates were estimated by permuting HLA or CMV assignments 20 times. In a later analysis, co-occurring TCRs were grouped using DBSCAN, with TCRdist sequence similarity added in when clustering inside HLA-allele-positive subsets. Repertoires with fewer than 30,000 or more than 120,000 public chains were left out of co-occurrence clustering, as were about 5 repertoires with anomalous nucleotide sharing. Sourced from immuneACCESS, this table was stored by TCRdb with only in-frame sequences that have V and J called. A share of the clones is absent; for the studies checked, an unresolved V gene accounts for under half, and the remainder has no known explanation. That table gives V, J and clone size, and the DNA gave D and trimming. The sample profile shows over 150,000 clones; 77% of them were found once. Roughly 1.4% of the sample is taken by the ten largest.

Sequencing was carried out using PBMCs. Recombination linked TRBV25-1 to TRBJ2-2; 6 matching bases give a weak D call of TRBD2. This receptor was taken from a woman aged 25 to 39 in good health and CMV-seropositive. The bases read TGTGCCAGCAGTGACCCGGGACTGCAAAACACCGGGGAGCTGTTTTTT. Its translation is CASSDPGLQNTGELFF.